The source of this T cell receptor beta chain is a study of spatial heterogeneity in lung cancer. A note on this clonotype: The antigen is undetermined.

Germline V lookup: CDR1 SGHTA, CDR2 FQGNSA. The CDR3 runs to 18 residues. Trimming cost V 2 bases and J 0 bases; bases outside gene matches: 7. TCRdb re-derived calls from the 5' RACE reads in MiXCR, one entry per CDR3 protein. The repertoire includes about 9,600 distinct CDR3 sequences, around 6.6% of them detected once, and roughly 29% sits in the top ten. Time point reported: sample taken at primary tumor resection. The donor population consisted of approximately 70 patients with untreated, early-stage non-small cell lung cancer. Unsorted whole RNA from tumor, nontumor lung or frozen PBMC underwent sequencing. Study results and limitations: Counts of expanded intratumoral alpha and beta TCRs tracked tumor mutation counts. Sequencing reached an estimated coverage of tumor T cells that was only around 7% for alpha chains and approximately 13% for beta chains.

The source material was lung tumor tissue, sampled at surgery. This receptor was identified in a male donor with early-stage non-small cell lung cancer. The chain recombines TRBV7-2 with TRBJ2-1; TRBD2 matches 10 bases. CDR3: CASSLYGASGSSYNEQFF. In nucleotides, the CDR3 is TGTGCCAGCAGCTTATATGGGGCTAGCGGGAGCTCCTACAATGAGCAGTTCTTC.